This T cell receptor (beta chain) was sequenced in a study of blood T cells in healthy people across ages. Per the germline V gene, CDR1 is SGHTA and CDR2 is FQGNSA. The CDR3 is 15 amino acids. V was shortened by 4 bases and J by 5 bases, with 18 bases between the two germline ends. It was with a sample-barcoded 5' primer and a J-beta primer mix that a second PCR of roughly 7 to 12 cycles was run. TCRdb re-derived calls from the 5' RACE reads in MiXCR, one entry per CDR3 protein. The profile shows about 1,500,000 distinct CDR3 sequences, about 28% of them singletons. In its sample, this clonotype was seen a few times.

Input material: blood. The sequence derives from a woman between 25 and 40 years old in good health. V is TRBV7-2 and J is TRBJ2-7; D might be TRBD2 (7 bases). CDR3 bases: TGTGCCAGCAGCTCCCTGATGGGGGGGCTGGACGAGCAGTACTTC. It specifies CASSSLMGGLDEQYF.